The 14 T cell receptor beta chains in this list originate from one sample, sequenced in a study of a mutant IDH1 vaccine in newly diagnosed glioma. As to time point: baseline, week 1 (first vaccination visit). Treatment here: pre-vaccination baseline after standard-of-care therapy. Libraries were prepared by immunoSEQ multiplex PCR; TCRdb keeps only in-frame clonotypes and omits some of them. The table lists some 38,000 clones, more than 90% of them singletons. Sample: PBMCs, taken from a glioma patient treated with radiotherapy, temozolomide or both. Source of these receptors: a man in his late teens or twenties with glioma.

This chain joins TRBV27 and TRBJ2-3; 10 nucleotides align to TRBD2. In germline, CDR1 is MNHEY, CDR2 SMNVEV (reference sequence). This CDR3 is built from 17 residues. V lost 4 bases, J lost 1 base, and 8 bases stayed unmatched. The CDR3 DNA reads TGTGCCAGCAGTTCCTATCCTAGCGGGAGTCGCACAGATACGCAGTATTTT. Its protein product is CASSSYPSGSRTDTQYF.

This chain links TRBV4-3 with TRBJ1-5; perhaps TRBD1 as D (6 bases). V shed 2 bases and J shed 8 bases, with 13 bases lying between them. CDR3 size: 14 residues. Germline V gene lookup returns CDR1 LGHNA and CDR2 YSLEER. DNA of the CDR3: TGCGCCAGCAGCCAAAGTGGGGGCGGGAAGCCCCAGCATTTT. Translating it yields CASSQSGGGKPQHF.

The chain recombines TRBV27 with TRBJ1-2; TRBD1 agrees at 8 bases. With V trimmed by 3 bases and J by 6 bases, 3 bases remained unmatched. The CDR3 is 13 residues long. CDR1 is MNHEY and CDR2 is SMNVEV in the germline V gene (reference sequence). CDR3 DNA sequence: TGTGCCAGCAGTTTCGACAGGGGAGATGGCTACACCTTC. Its translation: CASSFDRGDGYTF.

The V call is TRBV25-1, the J call TRBJ2-2; TRBD1 matches 11 bases. The CDR3 extends over 16 amino acids. CDR1 and CDR2 (germline): MGHDK, SYGVNS. V gave up 3 bases and J gave up 7 bases; unmatched junction bases: 7. CDR3 residues: CASSDPGQGVVGELFF. CDR3 coding DNA: TGTGCCAGCAGTGACCCGGGACAGGGGGTAGTCGGGGAGCTGTTTTTT.

V is TRBV30 and J is TRBJ1-3; weak D call: TRBD1 (6 bases). Trimming pared 8 bases from V and 0 bases from J, leaving 20 bases between. This CDR3 has 16 residues. Germline lookup yields CDR1 GTSNPN and CDR2 SVGIG (reference sequence). This CDR3 reads CALNRQAPFSGNTIYF. Written as DNA, the CDR3 is TGTGCCCTAAACAGACAGGCCCCCTTCTCTGGAAACACCATATATTTT.

This chain links TRBV30 with TRBJ2-1, with a tentative D call TRBD2 (5 bases). V was shortened by 1 base and J by 8 bases, with 18 bases between the two germline ends. The CDR3 length is 15 residues. Germline V gives CDR1 GTSNPN, CDR2 SVGIG (reference sequence). CDR3 amino acids: CAWSAYSVGRHEQFF. The DNA for the CDR3 is TGTGCCTGGAGTGCGTATAGCGTCGGTCGTCATGAGCAGTTCTTC.

The chain employs TRBV14 and TRBJ1-1; D not certain. Germline CDR1 and CDR2: SGHDN and FVKESK. With 0 bases removed from V and 6 bases from J, the gap between germline ends came to 8 bases. The CDR3 totals 13 residues. This CDR3 is CASSQEGRPEAFF. The CDR3 nucleotides read TGTGCCAGCAGCCAAGAAGGACGCCCTGAAGCTTTCTTT. The full variable domain, in which reference TRBV14 and TRBJ1-1 provide the parts outside the CDR3, is EAGVTQFPSHSVIEKGQTVTLRCDPISGHDNLYWYRRVMGKEIKFLLHFVKESKQDESGMPNNRFLAERTGGTYSTLKVQPAELEDSGVYFCASSQEGRPEAFFGQGTRLTVV.

The chain joins TRBV30 to TRBJ2-5, with D tentatively TRBD1 (5 bases). There are 11 residues in the CDR3. The V end lost 8 bases, the J end lost 5 bases, and 12 bases lay between the germline ends. Germline V lookup: CDR1 GTSNPN, CDR2 SVGIG (reference sequence). The CDR3 protein is CAGASRETQYF. DNA for the CDR3: TGTGCCGGGGCCTCGAGGGAGACCCAGTACTTC. The full variable domain, with the rest looked up from reference TRBV30 and TRBJ2-5, is SQTIHQWPATLVQPVGSPLSLECTVEGTSNPNLYWYRQAAGRGLQLLFYSVGIGQISSEVPQNLSASRPQDRQFILSSKKLLLSDSGFYLCAGASRETQYFGPGTRLLVL.

This chain links TRBV28 with TRBJ1-4; D remains ambiguous. Germline V gene data show CDR1 as MDHEN and CDR2 as SYDVKM. CDR3 size: 12 residues. V was cut by 4 bases and J by 5 bases, with 5 bases left in between. In nucleotides, the CDR3 is TGTGCCAGCAGTTCAGCGAATGAAAAACTGTTTTTT. It is translated as CASSSANEKLFF.

CDR3 loop: CASSLEGTGFRTGYQQYF. The CDR3 bases are TGTGCCAGCAGCCTTGAGGGGACAGGGTTCCGAACGGGCTATCAGCAGTACTTC. The chain links TRBV7-9 to TRBJ2-7; TRBD1 matches 9 bases. Trimming cost V 5 bases and J 8 bases; bases outside gene matches: 22. Germline CDR1 and CDR2: SEHNR and FQNEAQ (reference sequence). The CDR3 loop spans 18 amino acids.

This sequence joins TRBV6-6 and TRBJ1-1, with 10 bases fitting TRBD1. The CDR3 runs to 15 residues. Germline assignment: CDR1 MNHNY and CDR2 SVGAGI (reference sequence). The junction had 5 bases not matched to a gene; V was cut back by 2 bases and J by 5 bases. The CDR3: CASSYTTGGRTEAFF. The CDR3 coding sequence is TGTGCCAGCAGTTACACGACAGGGGGCAGGACTGAAGCTTTCTTT.

V usage is TRBV5-4 and J usage is TRBJ1-2; 8 bases line up with TRBD1. With V trimmed by 4 bases and J by 8 bases, 10 bases remained unmatched. The CDR3 loop spans 14 amino acids. Per germline, CDR1 SGHNT and CDR2 YYREEE (reference sequence). The CDR3 reads CASSLSSGQDGYTF. CDR3 nucleotides: TGTGCCAGCAGCCTTTCCTCGGGACAGGACGGCTACACCTTC.

This CDR3 reads CASSLVDSLGYGYTF. In nucleotides, the CDR3 is TGTGCCAGCAGCTTGGTGGACAGTCTTGGCTATGGCTACACCTTC. The V and J genes are TRBV5-6 and TRBJ1-2; perhaps TRBD1 as D (6 bases). Germline V gene sequence: CDR1 SGHDT, CDR2 YYEEEE. This CDR3 is 15 amino acids long. V dropped 0 bases and J dropped 4 bases, with 13 bases sitting between them.

V and J are TRBV30 and TRBJ2-2; D perhaps matches TRBD2 (6 bases). V was clipped by 3 bases and J by 5 bases, with 19 bases between them. CDR1 is GTSNPN, CDR2 SVGIG, per germline (reference sequence). This CDR3 is 16 amino acids long. The CDR3 DNA reads TGTGCCTGGAGGGCGACCAGCCTCCGGGGGACCGGGGAGCTGTTTTTT. Its protein product is CAWRATSLRGTGELFF.